One and the same sample provided the 27 T cell receptor beta chains below, sequenced in a study of blood T cells in healthy people across ages. A second PCR of 7 to 11 cycles used a sample-barcoded 5' primer and a J-beta primer mix. TCRdb fed the 5' RACE reads into MiXCR, producing one record per CDR3 protein. The sample shows around 1,700,000 distinct CDR3 sequences, about 30% of them seen only once. Sequencing input: blood. These receptors all come from a woman aged 30 to 39 in good health.

CDR3 sequence reads: CASSLQGVAGAVDTQYF. In nucleotides, the CDR3 is TGTGCCAGCAGCTTACAAGGGGTAGCGGGGGCAGTAGATACGCAGTATTTT. The chain couples TRBV7-3 to TRBJ2-3; TRBD2 matches at 9 bases. Germline V CDR1 and CDR2: SGHTA, FQGTGA. The CDR3 is made up of 17 amino acids. The V and J ends lost 2 bases and 5 bases, in that order; junction bases with no gene match: 11.

This rearrangement joins TRBV10-3 to TRBJ2-5; D is possibly TRBD1 (6 bases). CDR3 size: 15 residues. Germline V gene data show CDR1 as ENHRY and CDR2 as SYGVKD. V lost 0 bases and J 5 bases, leaving 13 bases between the germline ends. The CDR3 bases are TGTGCCATCAGTGAGTCGTGGCAGGGGCGCGAGACCCAGTACTTC. Translating it yields CAISESWQGRETQYF.

The chain carries TRBV6-5 and TRBJ1-4, with D perhaps TRBD1 (6 bases). Trimming removed 0 bases at V and 10 bases at J, with 9 bases between. The CDR3 spans 13 residues. Germline assignment: CDR1 MNHEY and CDR2 SVGAGI. The CDR3 nucleotides are TGTGCCAGCAGTTACTCTGGGGGCGCAAAACTGTTTTTT. Translating it yields CASSYSGGAKLFF.

Comments on this clonotype: The junction does not match germline at one end; this may be a read error. The chain has TRBV11-2 and TRBJ2-7, with 8 bases matching TRBD2. Germline CDR1 SGHAT, CDR2 FQNNGV. The CDR3 covers 17 residues. The CDR3 is CASSLEGLSGGAREQYF. Written as DNA, the CDR3 is TGTGCCAGCAGCCTAGAGGGATTGAGCGGGGGTGCGAGAGAGCAGTACTTC.

This chain connects TRBV20-1 to TRBJ1-2, with unresolved D. The germline CDR1 and CDR2 sequences are DFQATT and SNEGSKA (reference sequence). V lost 6 bases, J lost 0 bases, and 14 bases lay in between. The length of the CDR3 is 14 residues. CDR3 protein: CSALAWDSNYGYTF. The CDR3 DNA follows: TGCAGTGCACTCGCGTGGGATTCTAACTATGGCTACACCTTC.

The chain carries TRBV29-1 and TRBJ1-1, with TRBD1 as a possible D gene (5 bases). CDR1 and CDR2 from the germline V gene are SQVTM and ANQGSEA. V gave up 7 bases and J gave up 0 bases, with 9 bases separating them. The CDR3 totals 12 residues. This chain's CDR3 is CSGGGMNTEAFF. The CDR3 DNA follows: TGCAGCGGGGGGGGGATGAACACTGAAGCTTTCTTT.

In its sample, this clonotype was seen a few times. V and J are TRBV4-2 and TRBJ2-7; a possible D gene is TRBD1 (5 bases). V was clipped by 4 bases and J by 2 bases, with 15 bases between them. The CDR3 spans 15 residues. Germline V gene lookup returns CDR1 LGHNA and CDR2 YNFKEQ. In nucleotides, the CDR3 is TGTGCCAGCAGCCCCAGGGCACAGGTAACCTACGAGCAGTACTTC. It specifies CASSPRAQVTYEQYF.

V and J are TRBV15 and TRBJ2-4; D unclear. Trimming took off 1 base at V and 8 bases at J, with 12 bases between the two ends. The CDR3 is made up of 14 amino acids. Germline CDR1 reads LNHNV; CDR2 reads YYDKDF (reference sequence). CDR3 in amino acids: CATSRALGEDIQYF. The CDR3 nucleotides are TGTGCCACCAGCAGAGCTTTGGGCGAGGACATTCAGTACTTC.

On this clonotype: A read error may account for a junction end that differs from germline. The chain joins TRBV5-1 to TRBJ2-7; D is perhaps TRBD2 (6 bases). This CDR3 region has 15 residues. Germline V gives CDR1 SGHRS, CDR2 YFSETQ. The CDR3, as DNA: TGCGTCAGCAGCTTGCTGGGCGGGGACTCCTACGAGCAGTACTTC. This codes for CVSSLLGGDSYEQYF. Together with reference TRBV5-1 and TRBJ2-7, the CDR3 gives the full variable domain: KAGVTQTPRYLIKTRGQQVTLSCSPISGHRSVSWYQQTPGQGLQFLFEYFSETQRNKGNFPGRFSGRQFSNSRSEMNVSTLELGDSALYLCVSSLLGGDSYEQYFGPGTRLTVT.

This clonotype has just a few counts. The chain couples TRBV27 to TRBJ2-4, with 9 bases aligning to TRBD1. With the DNA end fitting TRBJ2-7 better, the J assignment may be wrong. This CDR3 has 15 amino acids. Germline V gives CDR1 MNHEY, CDR2 SMNVEV (reference sequence). The CDR3 coding sequence is TGTGCCAGCAACTCCCTGGGACAGGGTTTGTCCGAGCAGTACTTC. Translated: CASNSLGQGLSEQYF.

V and J are TRBV5-1 and TRBJ2-4; 8 bases align to TRBD1. The CDR3 extends over 15 amino acids. CDR1 is SGHRS, CDR2 YFSETQ, per germline. The V gene end was trimmed by 4 bases and the J gene end by 2 bases; junction bases not matched to a gene: 5. The CDR3 DNA is TGCGCCAGCAGCCCAGGACAGGGAACCAAAAACATTCAGTACTTC. Amino acid sequence: CASSPGQGTKNIQYF.

This clonotype was picked up a small number of times. This chain uses TRBV5-1 with TRBJ1-1; D uncertain. The CDR3 runs to 13 residues. Trimming removed 3 bases from V and 1 base from J, with 7 bases in between. CDR1 is SGHRS, CDR2 YFSETQ, per germline. This CDR3 reads CASSWDQNTEAFF. The CDR3 coding sequence is TGCGCCAGCAGCTGGGATCAGAACACTGAAGCTTTCTTT.

The rearrangement links TRBV5-1 to TRBJ1-4; no clear D. In germline, CDR1 is SGHRS, CDR2 YFSETQ. The length of the CDR3 is 15 residues. Trimming removed 2 bases from V and 4 bases from J, with 12 bases in between. Here the CDR3 reads CASSFRGQDNEKLFF. For the CDR3, the DNA is TGCGCCAGCAGCTTCCGAGGCCAGGATAATGAAAAACTGTTTTTT.

This chain links TRBV7-8 with TRBJ2-7; the D gene is possibly TRBD2 (5 bases). In germline, CDR1 is SGHVS, CDR2 FQNEAQ. The CDR3 contains 12 residues. Trimming stripped 11 bases from V and 0 bases from J, with 11 bases between. CDR3 DNA: TGTGCCGGCGGGTATAACTCCTACGAGCAGTACTTC. This sequence encodes CAGGYNSYEQYF.

The rearrangement uses TRBV7-9 and TRBJ2-5, with D unclear. Germline V gene data show CDR1 as SEHNR and CDR2 as FQNEAQ (reference sequence). The length of the CDR3 is 15 residues. Trimming removed 4 bases at V and 0 bases at J, with 12 bases between. The CDR3 loop reads CASSSSPRYQETQYF. The CDR3 bases are TGTGCCAGCAGCTCCTCGCCCCGGTACCAAGAGACCCAGTACTTC.

This clonotype was seen a few times. This may be a read error, as it is one base from a much larger clone. The chain links TRBV12-3 or TRBV12-4 to TRBJ2-7; tentative D call: TRBD1 (6 bases). This CDR3 spans 14 amino acids. V was shortened by 5 bases and J by 7 bases, with 18 bases between the two germline ends. Written as DNA, the CDR3 is TGTGCCAGCAGTCTCGTAGCGAGGGACAATGAGCAGTACTTC. This encodes CASSLVARDNEQYF.

This clonotype was counted a few times. This chain joins TRBV27 and TRBJ2-7, with 12 positions matching TRBD2. Germline V lookup: CDR1 MNHEY, CDR2 SMNVEV (reference sequence). The CDR3 covers 17 residues. The ends lost 4 bases at V and 2 bases at J; junction bases unmatched: 9. The CDR3 spells CASSSKGLAGKPYEQYF. CDR3 bases: TGTGCCAGCAGTTCAAAAGGACTAGCGGGAAAACCCTACGAGCAGTACTTC.

This clonotype was detected a few times. The chain joins TRBV20-1 to TRBJ2-3; TRBD2 matches at 8 bases. The J segment lost 2 bases and the V segment lost 5 bases, leaving 12 bases of the junction unmatched. This CDR3 has 16 residues. Germline V gene sequence: CDR1 DFQATT, CDR2 SNEGSKA (reference sequence). The CDR3 coding sequence is TGCAGTGCTCCTCCCCAAAGCGGGAGTCTCACAGATACGCAGTATTTT. Amino acids: CSAPPQSGSLTDTQYF.

This clonotype was observed a few times. The chain combines TRBV6-1 with TRBJ1-2; D ambiguous. Germline CDR1 and CDR2: MNHNS and SASEGT. V shed 10 bases and J shed 1 base, with 13 bases lying between them. The CDR3 spans 13 residues. In nucleotides, the CDR3 is TGTGCCATATCCTCCGGGATTAACTATGGCTACACCTTC. This encodes CAISSGINYGYTF.

This chain links TRBV29-1 with TRBJ2-5; 8 bases agree with TRBD2. Per germline, CDR1 SQVTM and CDR2 ANQGSEA. With 3 bases clipped from V and 5 bases from J, the junction kept 8 bases outside the gene matches. This CDR3 is 14 amino acids long. CDR3 loop: CSVDYSGGGETQYF. CDR3 DNA sequence: TGCAGCGTTGATTACAGCGGGGGCGGGGAGACCCAGTACTTC.

In its sample, this clonotype was seen many times. This chain connects TRBV24-1 to TRBJ2-7; D gene unclear. V lost 9 bases and J lost 5, with 10 bases in between. Germline lookup yields CDR1 KGHDR and CDR2 SFDVKD. The CDR3 has 11 amino acids. The CDR3 DNA is TGTGCCACCGACCGAGACGACGAGCAGTACTTC. This translates into CATDRDDEQYF.

V and J are TRBV12-3 or TRBV12-4 and TRBJ2-5, with D maybe TRBD1 (5 bases). The length of the CDR3 is 13 residues. Deletions cut 5 bases from V and 3 bases from J, with 10 bases between. DNA for the CDR3: TGTGCCAGCAGTCCTAGACAGAAAGAGACCCAGTACTTC. Amino acid sequence: CASSPRQKETQYF.

Points on this clonotype: The junction and the germline gene differ at one end; a read error may be behind it. The rearrangement links TRBV7-9 to TRBJ1-2, with D possibly TRBD1 on 6 matching bases. CDR3 length equals 13 residues. The germline gives CDR1 SEHNR, CDR2 FQNEAQ (reference sequence). The CDR3 DNA follows: TGTACCAGCAGCGAGACAGGCCCCTATGGCTACACCTTC. It yields the protein CTSSETGPYGYTF.

The V gene is TRBV12-3 or TRBV12-4, the J gene TRBJ2-2; no reliable D call. The CDR3 extends over 11 amino acids. CDR3 protein: CTTAGSGELFF. The CDR3 DNA is TGTACCACCGCCGGGTCGGGGGAGCTGTTTTTT.

This clonotype was recorded once. The CDR3 region has the DNA TGTGCCAGTAGTATACAGGGGAGCGACGAGCAGTACTTC. Translation: CASSIQGSDEQYF. J is TRBJ2-5 and V is TRBV19, with a possible D match to TRBD1 (6 bases). TRBJ2-7 matches the DNA end more closely, so the J call is doubtful. The CDR3 extends over 13 amino acids. The germline CDR1 and CDR2 sequences are LNHDA and SQIVND (reference sequence).

The chain recombines TRBV20-1 with TRBJ2-1; unclear D gene. This CDR3 contains 15 residues. V lost 0 bases and J 6 bases, leaving 15 bases between the germline ends. The germline V gene has CDR1 DFQATT and CDR2 SNEGSKA (reference sequence). The CDR3 nucleotides are TGCAGTGCTAGAGAAGGGTGGTTCAGTGGCAATGAGCAGTTCTTC. Protein product: CSAREGWFSGNEQFF.

A remark on this clonotype: This likely stems from a read error, as it lies one base from a far larger clone. The J gene is TRBJ2-1, the V gene TRBV28, with D maybe TRBD2 (6 bases). Looked up from germline, CDR1 is MDHEN and CDR2 is SYDVKM. The CDR3 extends over 14 amino acids. The CDR3 bases are TGTGCCAACAGTTTCGGGGGCTCCTACAATGAGCAGTTCTTC. This codes for CANSFGGSYNEQFF.